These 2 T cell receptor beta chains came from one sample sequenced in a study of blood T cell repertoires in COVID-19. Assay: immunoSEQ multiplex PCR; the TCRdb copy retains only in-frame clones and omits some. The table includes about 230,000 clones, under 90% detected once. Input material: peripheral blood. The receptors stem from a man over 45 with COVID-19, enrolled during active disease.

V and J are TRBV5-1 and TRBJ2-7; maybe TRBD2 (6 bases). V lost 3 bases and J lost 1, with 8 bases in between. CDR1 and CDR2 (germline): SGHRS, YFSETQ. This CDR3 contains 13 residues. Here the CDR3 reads CASSWGESYEQYF. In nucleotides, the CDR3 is TGCGCCAGCAGCTGGGGGGAATCCTACGAGCAGTACTTC.

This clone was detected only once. CDR3 sequence (DNA): TGTGCCAGCAGCCCCGGGCCAGGGAATTCGGAGACCCAGTACTTC. The encoded protein is CASSPGPGNSETQYF. The V call is TRBV6-5, the J call TRBJ2-5, with a weak D call TRBD1 (5 bases). Germline CDR1 MNHEY, CDR2 SVGAGI. Trimming stripped 6 bases from V and 5 bases from J, with 19 bases between. The CDR3 has 15 residues.